This TCR beta chain was identified during a study of shared clonotypes between healthy human individuals. The study's findings and limits: Blood alone was sampled, and tissue repertoires likely differ.

This clone was detected once. Its antigen is undetermined. Other nucleotide sequences in the sample specify the same CDR3. Clones were read by immunoSEQ multiplex PCR, and TCRdb kept only the in-frame ones, dropping some. The sample records about a million clones, 77% being singletons. This receptor was obtained from a man younger than 35 in good health. Some clones in this sample may be carry-over from other donors' samples. Sequencing input: memory CD4+ T cells from PBMCs. The subset here: CD45RA-negative fraction.

Written as DNA, the CDR3 is TGTGCCAGCAGCTTAGGGGGACCAAGCACAGATACGCAGTATTTT. Amino acid sequence: CASSLGGPSTDTQYF. V gene TRBV7-3 combines with J gene TRBJ2-3; D might be TRBD1 or TRBD2, each matching 5 bases. CDR1 is SGHTA, CDR2 FQGTGA, per germline. The V gene lost 2 bases and the J gene lost 0 bases, with 9 bases spanning the gap. This CDR3 region has 15 residues.